This T cell receptor (beta chain) was sequenced in a study of shared clonotypes between healthy human individuals. General study findings and limits: Generation of non-shared clonotypes was less probable than generation of clonotypes shared by all four donors. With a handful of donors compared, roughly 4.9% of naive CD4 clonotypes were shared.

Points on this clone: Its target is not known.

Each replicate PCR on the sorted subsets used 150 to 200 ng DNA (about 30,000 T cell genomes). TCRdb keeps only in-frame clones here, not all; method: immunoSEQ multiplex PCR. The table includes approximately 1,500,000 clones, about 96% detected once. Source material: naive CD4+ T cells sorted from blood. Sample subset: CD45RA+ positively selected. The TCR sequence derives from a man aged 25-45 years in good health.

CDR3: CASSPQRNQPQHF. CDR3 bases: TGTGCCAGCAGCCCACAAAGAAATCAGCCCCAGCATTTT. The rearrangement joins TRBV7-2 to TRBJ1-5; D remains unclear. The length of the CDR3 is 13 residues. CDR1 and CDR2 (germline): SGHTA, FQGNSA. The germline V and J ends were trimmed by 5 bases and 4 bases, with 9 bases remaining between them. Using reference TRBV7-2 and TRBJ1-5 for the parts outside the CDR3, the full variable domain is GAGVSQSPSNKVTEKGKDVELRCDPISGHTALYWYRQSLGQGLEFLIYFQGNSAPDKSGLPSDRFSAERTGGSVSTLTIQRTQQEDSAVYLCASSPQRNQPQHFGDGTRLSIL.